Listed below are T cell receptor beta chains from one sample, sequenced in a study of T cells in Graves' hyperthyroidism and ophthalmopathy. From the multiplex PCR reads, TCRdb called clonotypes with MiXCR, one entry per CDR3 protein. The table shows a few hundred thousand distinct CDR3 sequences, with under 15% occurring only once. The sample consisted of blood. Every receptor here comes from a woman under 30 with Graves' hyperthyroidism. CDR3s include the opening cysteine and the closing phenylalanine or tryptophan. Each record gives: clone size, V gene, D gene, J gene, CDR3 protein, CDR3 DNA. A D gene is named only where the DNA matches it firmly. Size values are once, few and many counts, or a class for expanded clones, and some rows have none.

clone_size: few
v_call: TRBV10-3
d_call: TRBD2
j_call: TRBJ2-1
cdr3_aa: CAISGRLAGAWGNEQFF
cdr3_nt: TGTGCCATCAGTGGTAGACTAGCGGGGGCTTGGGGGAATGAGCAGTTCTTC

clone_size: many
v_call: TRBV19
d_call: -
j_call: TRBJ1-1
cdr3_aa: CASSAPGHPNTEAFF
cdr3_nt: TGTGCCAGTAGTGCACCGGGACACCCGAACACTGAAGCTTTCTTT

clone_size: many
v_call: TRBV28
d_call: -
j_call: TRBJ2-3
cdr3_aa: CASPPHPGLHSTDTQYF
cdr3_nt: TGTGCCAGCCCTCCCCATCCGGGGCTGCATAGCACAGATACGCAGTATTTT

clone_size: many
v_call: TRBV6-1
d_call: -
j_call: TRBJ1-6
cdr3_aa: CASRAGGANSPLHF
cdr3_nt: TGTGCCAGCAGGGCCGGGGGCGCTAATTCACCCCTCCACTTT

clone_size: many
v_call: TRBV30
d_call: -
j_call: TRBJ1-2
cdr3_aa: CAWSVTVYGYTF
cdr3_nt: TGTGCCTGGAGTGTGACAGTCTATGGCTACACCTTC

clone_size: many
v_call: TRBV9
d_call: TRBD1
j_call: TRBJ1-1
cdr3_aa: CASSARQGNTEAFF
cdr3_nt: TGTGCCAGCAGCGCAAGACAGGGGAACACTGAAGCTTTCTTT

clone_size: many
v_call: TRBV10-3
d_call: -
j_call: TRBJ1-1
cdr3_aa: CAISAGPTEAFF
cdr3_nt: TGTGCCATCAGTGCAGGGCCCACTGAAGCTTTCTTT

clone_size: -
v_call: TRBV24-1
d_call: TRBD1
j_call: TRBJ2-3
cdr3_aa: CATSEPPGTGVTDTQYF
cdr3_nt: TGTGCCACCAGTGAGCCCCCCGGGACAGGGGTCACAGATACGCAGTATTTT

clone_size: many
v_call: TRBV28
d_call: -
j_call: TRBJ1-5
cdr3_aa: CASSLRIPHRRTWPQHF
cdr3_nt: TGTGCCAGCAGTTTACGGATCCCCCACCGACGGACCTGGCCCCAGCATTTT

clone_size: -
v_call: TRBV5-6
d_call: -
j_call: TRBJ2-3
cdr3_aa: CASSLVGRTDTQYF
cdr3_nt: TGTGCCAGCAGCTTGGTTGGCCGCACAGATACGCAGTATTTT

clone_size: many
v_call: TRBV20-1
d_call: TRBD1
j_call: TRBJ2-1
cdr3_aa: CSAQKAGGYNEQFF
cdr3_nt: TGCAGTGCCCAAAAGGCAGGGGGCTACAATGAGCAGTTCTTC